A selection of T cell receptor beta chains follows, all from one sample in a study of Ad26.COV2.S vaccination and SARS-CoV-2 variants. TCRdb's table, derived via immunoSEQ multiplex PCR, lists solely in-frame clones and lacks some. Of some 480,000 clones in the sample, 87% are singletons; the top ten hold more than 10%. This specimen consisted of peripheral blood, obtained in a trial of Ad26.COV2.S vaccine versus placebo. The receptors shown here come from a person aged 18-60 years who received the Ad26.COV2.S COVID-19 vaccine or a placebo. The CDR3 runs from the conserved cysteine through the conserved F or W. Each record gives: J gene, V gene, CDR3 length, CDR3 protein.

TRBJ1-2	TRBV12-3/TRBV12-4	13	CASSSPGRGGYTF
TRBJ1-1	TRBV28	12	CASSPTVRGAFF
TRBJ1-1	TRBV7-9	17	CASSFPIFDTANTEAFF
TRBJ2-7	TRBV30	14	CAWRNRDRAYEQYF
TRBJ1-5	TRBV19	17	CASSIFMGGATNQPQHF
TRBJ1-2	TRBV7-7	12	CASSLGGYGYTF
TRBJ2-7	TRBV12-3/TRBV12-4	11	CASGPRGEQYF
TRBJ1-2	TRBV27	14	CASSPQGGNYGYTF
TRBJ2-5	TRBV28	15	CASESRGRYQETQYF
TRBJ2-1	TRBV13	12	CASSLGRRRVFF
TRBJ1-1	TRBV11-3	15	CASSPSGQANTEAFF
TRBJ2-7	TRBV29-1	15	CSVKTTGSWSGEQYF
TRBJ2-7	TRBV30	13	CAWKREGLYEQYF
TRBJ1-6	TRBV5-4	15	CASSYRTASNSPLHF
TRBJ1-5	TRBV7-2	14	CASSPGGGNQPQHF
TRBJ1-3	TRBV18	16	CASSPGHTSSGNTIYF
TRBJ1-2	TRBV20-1	10	CSAPYYGYTF
TRBJ2-7	TRBV6-6	16	CASIDPLAGGLYEQYF